Shown below are 2 T cell receptor beta chains from a single sample sequenced in a study of T cell responses to AZD1222 COVID-19 vaccine. Libraries were prepared by immunoSEQ multiplex PCR; TCRdb keeps only in-frame clonotypes and omits some of them. The table has about 120,000 clones, about 91% seen once. This material consisted of peripheral blood, taken 28 days after the second AZD1222 dose. The receptors were sampled from an adult who received the AZD1222 COVID-19 vaccine.

V and J are TRBV25-1 and TRBJ2-2; D may be TRBD2 (7 bases). V was clipped by 1 base and J by 4 bases, with 16 bases between them. Germline V CDR1 and CDR2: MGHDK, SYGVNS. The CDR3 has 17 amino acids. This chain's CDR3 is CASSEFTWAGATGELFF. The CDR3 nucleotides read TGTGCCAGCAGTGAATTCACGTGGGCGGGGGCCACCGGGGAGCTGTTTTTT.

This rearrangement joins TRBV28 to TRBJ2-4, with 8 bases matching TRBD2. V was clipped by 5 bases and J by 5 bases; unmatched bases: 2. Germline assignment: CDR1 MDHEN and CDR2 SYDVKM. The CDR3 loop spans 13 amino acids. The CDR3 bases are TGTGCCAGCAGTCGGGAGGGGGAAAACATTCAGTACTTC. Protein product: CASSREGENIQYF.